Below, 4 T cell receptor beta chains from the same sample are listed, as sequenced in a study of OX40 agonist ivuxolimab in advanced cancers. Using immunoSEQ multiplex PCR, the repertoire was profiled, and TCRdb retains in-frame clones only, with some absent. The sample records about 110,000 clones, roughly 90% being singletons. This specimen consisted of CD4+ or CD8+ T cells sorted from blood, obtained in a trial of the OX40 agonist ivuxolimab. These receptors came from an adult with an advanced solid tumor such as melanoma, head and neck, liver or kidney cancer.

The chain combines TRBV7-3 with TRBJ2-6; D is possibly TRBD1 (6 bases). The CDR3 runs 15 residues. Trimming shortened V by 5 bases and J by 2 bases, and 10 bases separated the two germline ends. Germline V CDR1 and CDR2: SGHTA, FQGTGA. The CDR3: CASSGNRAGANVLTF. CDR3 bases: TGTGCCAGCAGCGGGAACAGGGCTGGGGCCAACGTCCTGACTTTC. Supplemented by reference TRBV7-3 and TRBJ2-6, the full variable domain reads GAGVSQTPSNKVTEKGKYVELRCDPISGHTALYWYRQSLGQGPEFLIYFQGTGAADDSGLPNDRFFAVRPEGSVSTLKIQRTERGDSAVYLCASSGNRAGANVLTFGAGSRLTVL.

The V call is TRBV4-2, the J call TRBJ2-7; 16 bases agree with TRBD2. V lost 3 bases to trimming and J lost 1 base; unmatched junction nucleotides: 0. Per the germline V gene, CDR1 is LGHNA and CDR2 is YNFKEQ. This CDR3 contains 16 residues. The CDR3 is CASSQGLAGGSYEQYF. The CDR3 DNA reads as TGTGCCAGCAGCCAGGGACTAGCGGGAGGGTCCTACGAGCAGTACTTC.

This chain joins TRBV19 and TRBJ2-1, with 7 bases matching TRBD1. The CDR3 loop spans 15 amino acids. Per germline, CDR1 LNHDA and CDR2 SQIVND (reference sequence). J lost 4 bases, V lost 1 base, and 4 bases had no gene match. The CDR3 sequence is CASSIGGTAYNEQFF. CDR3 DNA: TGTGCCAGTAGTATAGGAGGGACAGCTTACAATGAGCAGTTCTTC.

This chain links TRBV5-6 with TRBJ1-3, with D possibly TRBD1 on 5 matching bases. Trimming took off 4 bases at V and 2 bases at J, with 16 bases between the two ends. The germline CDR1 and CDR2 sequences are SGHDT and YYEEEE. The CDR3 runs to 16 residues. The CDR3 nucleotides are TGTGCCAGCAGCGCCGGTGGTGGGGGGACTGGAAACACCATATATTTT. It specifies CASSAGGGGTGNTIYF.